Listed below are T cell receptor beta chains from one sample, sequenced in a study of shared clonotypes between healthy human individuals. The method was immunoSEQ multiplex PCR; TCRdb's version includes in-frame clones alone and lacks a portion of them. The repertoire consists of millions of clones, with more than 85% occurring once and the leading ten covering more than 1.5%. The sample comprised naive CD8+ T cells from PBMCs. Receptors originate from a man aged 18 to 30 in good health. Some clones in this sample may be carry-over from other donors' samples. Both conserved end residues are part of each CDR3. The D gene is left open where the match is weak. Part of the rows lack a size; the others show once, few, many or a class for expanded clones.

-,TRBJ1-2,TRBV13,-,TGTGCCAGCAGCCCGGGACCGTCTACCCGTTATGGCTACACCTTC,CASSPGPSTRYGYTF
-,TRBJ2-2,TRBV7-3,-,TGTGCCAGCAGCTTGGGCGGAGGAACCGGGGAGCTGTTTTTT,CASSLGGGTGELFF
few,TRBJ1-1,TRBV29-1,-,TGCAGCGCTGGGGCTTATTGGACAACTGAAGCTTTCTTT,CSAGAYWTTEAFF
-,TRBJ2-7,TRBV6-5,TRBD2,TGTGCCAGCAGTTACTCGACTAGCGGTAACTACGAGCAGTACTTC,CASSYSTSGNYEQYF
-,TRBJ1-1,TRBV11-2,-,TGTGCCAGCAGCTTAGGGGGGTTAACTGAAGCTTTCTTT,CASSLGGLTEAFF
-,TRBJ2-5,TRBV19,TRBD1,TGTGCCAGTAGTCCCAGGACAGGGCTTTTGGAAGAGACCCAGTACTTC,CASSPRTGLLEETQYF
-,TRBJ2-7,TRBV27,-,TGTGCCAGCAGCCCCGGACAGCTGGCCTACGAGCAGTACTTC,CASSPGQLAYEQYF
-,TRBJ2-3,TRBV13,TRBD1,TGTGCCAGCAGCGGCCGCGACAGGGACGGAGATACGCAGTATTTT,CASSGRDRDGDTQYF
once,TRBJ2-2,TRBV5-4,TRBD1,TGTGCCAGCAGCCCAGACAGGGAACACACCGGGGAGCTGTTTTTT,CASSPDREHTGELFF
-,TRBJ2-1,TRBV27,TRBD1,TGTGCCAGCAGTTTACCGCGGACAGGGGGCTACAATGAGCAGTTCTTC,CASSLPRTGGYNEQFF
-,TRBJ2-7,TRBV5-4,-,TGTGCCAGCAGCACGAAGAGGGAGGCGTTCTACGAGCAGTACTTC,CASSTKREAFYEQYF
-,TRBJ2-2,TRBV13,TRBD2,TGTGCCAGCAGCGCCTACCGGGAGCGGGGGGCGTACACCGGGGAGCTGTTTTTT,CASSAYRERGAYTGELFF
once,TRBJ2-5,TRBV12-5,-,TGTGCTAGTGCCCTGGCCGGTAAAGAGACCCAGTACTTC,CASALAGKETQYF
-,TRBJ2-5,TRBV29-1,TRBD1,TGCAGCGTTAGGAGTCCCTACGAGCAGGGGGCTTTTCTGGGGACCCAGTACTTC,CSVRSPYEQGAFLGTQYF
-,TRBJ2-1,TRBV9,TRBD2,TGTGCCAGCAGCGTATGGTCTAGCGGGAGTGTTGAGCAGTTCTTC,CASSVWSSGSVEQFF
-,TRBJ2-3,TRBV27,-,TGTGCCAGCAGTTTTTTGGCGGGCAGCACAGATACGCAGTATTTT,CASSFLAGSTDTQYF
-,TRBJ2-7,TRBV27,-,TGTGCCAGCAGTTTAGGGGTGAGGCAGCGAGAGCAGTACTTC,CASSLGVRQREQYF
-,TRBJ2-1,TRBV7-2,TRBD2,TGTGCCAGCAGCTTAGCCTACGCCGCGGCTAGCGGGAGTCATGAGCAGTTCTTC,CASSLAYAAASGSHEQFF